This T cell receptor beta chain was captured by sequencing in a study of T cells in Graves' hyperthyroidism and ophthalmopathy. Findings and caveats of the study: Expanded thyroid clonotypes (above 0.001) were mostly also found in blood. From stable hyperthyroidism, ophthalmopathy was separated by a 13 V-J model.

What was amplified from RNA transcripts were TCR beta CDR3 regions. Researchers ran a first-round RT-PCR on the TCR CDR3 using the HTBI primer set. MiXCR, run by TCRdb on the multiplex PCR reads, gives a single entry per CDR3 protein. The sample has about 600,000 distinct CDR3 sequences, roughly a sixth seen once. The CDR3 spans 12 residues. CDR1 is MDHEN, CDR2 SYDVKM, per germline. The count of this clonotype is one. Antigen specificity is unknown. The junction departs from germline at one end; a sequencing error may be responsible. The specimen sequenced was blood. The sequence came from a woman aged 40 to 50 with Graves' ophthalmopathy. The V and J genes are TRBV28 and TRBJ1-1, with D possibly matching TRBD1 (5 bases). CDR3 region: CTSAGGITEAFF. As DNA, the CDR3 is TGCACCAGTGCCGGGGGGATAACTGAAGCTTTCTTT.